This T cell receptor beta chain was identified in a study of cytomegalovirus exposure and HLA in healthy donors. General study results and limits: Confirmation was obtained in vitro that a few CMV-associated chains are specific for CMV antigens. Certain sequence variants were highly shared and formed a cluster, and this cluster was likely a sequencing artifact.

The PCR employed 60 Vbeta primers together with 13 Jbeta primers. The assay was immunoSEQ multiplex PCR, and TCRdb's table has in-frame clones only and misses some. The sample carries roughly 130,000 clones, less than 85% recorded once. For this clone: Antigen: not known.

The length of the CDR3 is 13 residues. V gave up 2 bases and J gave up 10 bases, with 14 bases separating them. Germline V gives CDR1 MNHEY, CDR2 SVGAGI. The material sequenced was PBMCs. This TCR was sampled from a male donor in good health and CMV-seronegative. V is TRBV6-5 and J is TRBJ1-1; D is possibly TRBD1 (6 bases). The chain's CDR3 is CASSYRDIGRAFF. The CDR3 coding sequence is TGTGCCAGCAGTTACAGGGACATCGGGCGAGCTTTCTTT.